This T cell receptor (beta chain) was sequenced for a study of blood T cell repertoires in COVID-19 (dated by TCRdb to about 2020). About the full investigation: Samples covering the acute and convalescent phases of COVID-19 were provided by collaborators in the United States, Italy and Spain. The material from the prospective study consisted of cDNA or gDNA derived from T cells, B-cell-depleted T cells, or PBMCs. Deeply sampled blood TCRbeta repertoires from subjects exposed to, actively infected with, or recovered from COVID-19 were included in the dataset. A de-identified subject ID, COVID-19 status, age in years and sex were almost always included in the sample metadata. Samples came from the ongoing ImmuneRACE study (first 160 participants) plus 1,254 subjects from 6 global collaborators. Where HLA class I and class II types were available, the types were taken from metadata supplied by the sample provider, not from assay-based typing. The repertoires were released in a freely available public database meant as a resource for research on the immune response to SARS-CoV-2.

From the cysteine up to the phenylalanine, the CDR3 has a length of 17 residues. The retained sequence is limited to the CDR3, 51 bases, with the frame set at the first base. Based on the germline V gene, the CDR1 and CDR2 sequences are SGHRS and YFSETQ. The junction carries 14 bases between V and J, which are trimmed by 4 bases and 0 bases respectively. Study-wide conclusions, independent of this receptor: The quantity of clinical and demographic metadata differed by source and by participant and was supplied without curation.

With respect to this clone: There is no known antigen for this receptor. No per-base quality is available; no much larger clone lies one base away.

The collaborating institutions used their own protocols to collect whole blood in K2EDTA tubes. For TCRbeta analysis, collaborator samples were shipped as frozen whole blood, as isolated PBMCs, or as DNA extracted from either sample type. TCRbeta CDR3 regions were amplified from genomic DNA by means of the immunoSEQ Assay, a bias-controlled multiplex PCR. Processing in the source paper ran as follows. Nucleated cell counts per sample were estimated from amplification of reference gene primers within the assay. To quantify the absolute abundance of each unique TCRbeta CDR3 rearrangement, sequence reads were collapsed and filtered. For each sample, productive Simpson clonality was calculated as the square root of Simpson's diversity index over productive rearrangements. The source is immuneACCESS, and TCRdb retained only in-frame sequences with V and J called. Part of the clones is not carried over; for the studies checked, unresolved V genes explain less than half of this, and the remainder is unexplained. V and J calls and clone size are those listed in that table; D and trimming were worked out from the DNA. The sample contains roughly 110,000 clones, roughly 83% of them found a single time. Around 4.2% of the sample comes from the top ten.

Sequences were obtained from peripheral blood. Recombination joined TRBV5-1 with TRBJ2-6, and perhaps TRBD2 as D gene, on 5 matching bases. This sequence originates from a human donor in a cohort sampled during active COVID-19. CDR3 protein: CASSGGDVYSGANVLTF. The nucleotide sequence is TGCGCCAGCAGCGGAGGAGACGTTTACTCTGGGGCCAACGTCCTGACTTTC.